This TCR beta chain appears in the sequencing data of a study of long-term antiretroviral therapy in people with HIV. Across the whole study: By about a decade, the earliest samples predate the 2015 immediate-ART recommendation. Overall study findings and caveats: Compared with controls, HIV repertoires showed narrower CDR3 length ranges.

immunoSEQ v3.0 was run at survey level. Profiling relied on immunoSEQ multiplex PCR, and the TCRdb table lists in-frame clones only, not all of them. The sample contains about 24,000 clones, 90% to 95% of which appear only once. Donors each had at least one pre-ART PBMC sample and at least two post-ART ones. A note on this clone: What it recognizes is unknown.

The TCR originated in a woman aged 50 to 60 with HIV. The sequencing used unsorted PBMCs, collected around 5 years after starting antiretroviral therapy.

CDR3: CASRTGVPYGYTF. CDR3 nucleotide sequence: TGTGCCAGCAGGACAGGGGTACCCTATGGCTACACCTTC. The chain employs TRBV6-5 and TRBJ1-2, with 8 bases lining up with TRBD1. Germline CDR1 MNHEY, CDR2 SVGAGI. Unmatched junction bases numbered 4, after V lost 6 bases and J lost 4 bases. The CDR3 totals 13 residues.